This T cell receptor (beta chain) came from a study of cytomegalovirus exposure and HLA in healthy donors. Per the germline V gene, CDR1 is SGHTA and CDR2 is FQGTGA. Deletions cut 5 bases from V and 2 bases from J, with 13 bases between. The CDR3 contains 14 residues. The PCR ran on 60 Vbeta and 13 Jbeta primers. The data were produced by immunoSEQ multiplex PCR, yet TCRdb's version contains in-frame clones alone and is incomplete. Found here are 140,000 to 150,000 clones, roughly 80% of them singletons; the top ten hold roughly 2.9%. V is TRBV7-3 and J is TRBJ2-7, with D possibly TRBD1 on 6 matching bases. Sequenced: PBMCs. This TCR was recovered from a woman aged 25 to 39 in good health and CMV-seronegative. The chain's CDR3 is CASSPGGGTYEQYF. Written as DNA, the CDR3 is TGTGCCAGCAGCCCTGGGGGCGGTACCTACGAGCAGTACTTC.